This section outlines one TCR beta chain sequence together with its context. The entry originates in a study of blood T cell repertoires in COVID-19. Background on the study: Researchers got acute and convalescent COVID-19 samples from the United States, Italy and Spain. Sources were T cells, B-cell-depleted T cells, or PBMCs; the material itself was cDNA or gDNA.

Authors' analysis steps: Reference gene primer amplification gave estimated nucleated cell counts. Profiling relied on immunoSEQ multiplex PCR, and the TCRdb table lists in-frame clones only, not all of them. D and trimming come from the DNA, and the V and J calls and clone size come from that table. The sample contains some 260,000 clones, approximately 80% of which appear only once. The V gene end was trimmed by 2 bases and the J gene end by 0 bases; junction bases not matched to a gene: 3. The CDR3 extends over 15 amino acids. CDR1 and CDR2 from the germline V gene are KGHDR and SFDVKD. The sample consisted of peripheral blood. The chain recombines TRBV24-1 with TRBJ2-7, with 7 positions matching TRBD2. The sequence was obtained from a woman older than 75 with active or convalescent COVID-19. CDR3 bases: TGTGCCACCAGTGATTCGGGCGGGAGCTCCTACGAGCAGTACTTC. Translated: CATSDSGGSSYEQYF.